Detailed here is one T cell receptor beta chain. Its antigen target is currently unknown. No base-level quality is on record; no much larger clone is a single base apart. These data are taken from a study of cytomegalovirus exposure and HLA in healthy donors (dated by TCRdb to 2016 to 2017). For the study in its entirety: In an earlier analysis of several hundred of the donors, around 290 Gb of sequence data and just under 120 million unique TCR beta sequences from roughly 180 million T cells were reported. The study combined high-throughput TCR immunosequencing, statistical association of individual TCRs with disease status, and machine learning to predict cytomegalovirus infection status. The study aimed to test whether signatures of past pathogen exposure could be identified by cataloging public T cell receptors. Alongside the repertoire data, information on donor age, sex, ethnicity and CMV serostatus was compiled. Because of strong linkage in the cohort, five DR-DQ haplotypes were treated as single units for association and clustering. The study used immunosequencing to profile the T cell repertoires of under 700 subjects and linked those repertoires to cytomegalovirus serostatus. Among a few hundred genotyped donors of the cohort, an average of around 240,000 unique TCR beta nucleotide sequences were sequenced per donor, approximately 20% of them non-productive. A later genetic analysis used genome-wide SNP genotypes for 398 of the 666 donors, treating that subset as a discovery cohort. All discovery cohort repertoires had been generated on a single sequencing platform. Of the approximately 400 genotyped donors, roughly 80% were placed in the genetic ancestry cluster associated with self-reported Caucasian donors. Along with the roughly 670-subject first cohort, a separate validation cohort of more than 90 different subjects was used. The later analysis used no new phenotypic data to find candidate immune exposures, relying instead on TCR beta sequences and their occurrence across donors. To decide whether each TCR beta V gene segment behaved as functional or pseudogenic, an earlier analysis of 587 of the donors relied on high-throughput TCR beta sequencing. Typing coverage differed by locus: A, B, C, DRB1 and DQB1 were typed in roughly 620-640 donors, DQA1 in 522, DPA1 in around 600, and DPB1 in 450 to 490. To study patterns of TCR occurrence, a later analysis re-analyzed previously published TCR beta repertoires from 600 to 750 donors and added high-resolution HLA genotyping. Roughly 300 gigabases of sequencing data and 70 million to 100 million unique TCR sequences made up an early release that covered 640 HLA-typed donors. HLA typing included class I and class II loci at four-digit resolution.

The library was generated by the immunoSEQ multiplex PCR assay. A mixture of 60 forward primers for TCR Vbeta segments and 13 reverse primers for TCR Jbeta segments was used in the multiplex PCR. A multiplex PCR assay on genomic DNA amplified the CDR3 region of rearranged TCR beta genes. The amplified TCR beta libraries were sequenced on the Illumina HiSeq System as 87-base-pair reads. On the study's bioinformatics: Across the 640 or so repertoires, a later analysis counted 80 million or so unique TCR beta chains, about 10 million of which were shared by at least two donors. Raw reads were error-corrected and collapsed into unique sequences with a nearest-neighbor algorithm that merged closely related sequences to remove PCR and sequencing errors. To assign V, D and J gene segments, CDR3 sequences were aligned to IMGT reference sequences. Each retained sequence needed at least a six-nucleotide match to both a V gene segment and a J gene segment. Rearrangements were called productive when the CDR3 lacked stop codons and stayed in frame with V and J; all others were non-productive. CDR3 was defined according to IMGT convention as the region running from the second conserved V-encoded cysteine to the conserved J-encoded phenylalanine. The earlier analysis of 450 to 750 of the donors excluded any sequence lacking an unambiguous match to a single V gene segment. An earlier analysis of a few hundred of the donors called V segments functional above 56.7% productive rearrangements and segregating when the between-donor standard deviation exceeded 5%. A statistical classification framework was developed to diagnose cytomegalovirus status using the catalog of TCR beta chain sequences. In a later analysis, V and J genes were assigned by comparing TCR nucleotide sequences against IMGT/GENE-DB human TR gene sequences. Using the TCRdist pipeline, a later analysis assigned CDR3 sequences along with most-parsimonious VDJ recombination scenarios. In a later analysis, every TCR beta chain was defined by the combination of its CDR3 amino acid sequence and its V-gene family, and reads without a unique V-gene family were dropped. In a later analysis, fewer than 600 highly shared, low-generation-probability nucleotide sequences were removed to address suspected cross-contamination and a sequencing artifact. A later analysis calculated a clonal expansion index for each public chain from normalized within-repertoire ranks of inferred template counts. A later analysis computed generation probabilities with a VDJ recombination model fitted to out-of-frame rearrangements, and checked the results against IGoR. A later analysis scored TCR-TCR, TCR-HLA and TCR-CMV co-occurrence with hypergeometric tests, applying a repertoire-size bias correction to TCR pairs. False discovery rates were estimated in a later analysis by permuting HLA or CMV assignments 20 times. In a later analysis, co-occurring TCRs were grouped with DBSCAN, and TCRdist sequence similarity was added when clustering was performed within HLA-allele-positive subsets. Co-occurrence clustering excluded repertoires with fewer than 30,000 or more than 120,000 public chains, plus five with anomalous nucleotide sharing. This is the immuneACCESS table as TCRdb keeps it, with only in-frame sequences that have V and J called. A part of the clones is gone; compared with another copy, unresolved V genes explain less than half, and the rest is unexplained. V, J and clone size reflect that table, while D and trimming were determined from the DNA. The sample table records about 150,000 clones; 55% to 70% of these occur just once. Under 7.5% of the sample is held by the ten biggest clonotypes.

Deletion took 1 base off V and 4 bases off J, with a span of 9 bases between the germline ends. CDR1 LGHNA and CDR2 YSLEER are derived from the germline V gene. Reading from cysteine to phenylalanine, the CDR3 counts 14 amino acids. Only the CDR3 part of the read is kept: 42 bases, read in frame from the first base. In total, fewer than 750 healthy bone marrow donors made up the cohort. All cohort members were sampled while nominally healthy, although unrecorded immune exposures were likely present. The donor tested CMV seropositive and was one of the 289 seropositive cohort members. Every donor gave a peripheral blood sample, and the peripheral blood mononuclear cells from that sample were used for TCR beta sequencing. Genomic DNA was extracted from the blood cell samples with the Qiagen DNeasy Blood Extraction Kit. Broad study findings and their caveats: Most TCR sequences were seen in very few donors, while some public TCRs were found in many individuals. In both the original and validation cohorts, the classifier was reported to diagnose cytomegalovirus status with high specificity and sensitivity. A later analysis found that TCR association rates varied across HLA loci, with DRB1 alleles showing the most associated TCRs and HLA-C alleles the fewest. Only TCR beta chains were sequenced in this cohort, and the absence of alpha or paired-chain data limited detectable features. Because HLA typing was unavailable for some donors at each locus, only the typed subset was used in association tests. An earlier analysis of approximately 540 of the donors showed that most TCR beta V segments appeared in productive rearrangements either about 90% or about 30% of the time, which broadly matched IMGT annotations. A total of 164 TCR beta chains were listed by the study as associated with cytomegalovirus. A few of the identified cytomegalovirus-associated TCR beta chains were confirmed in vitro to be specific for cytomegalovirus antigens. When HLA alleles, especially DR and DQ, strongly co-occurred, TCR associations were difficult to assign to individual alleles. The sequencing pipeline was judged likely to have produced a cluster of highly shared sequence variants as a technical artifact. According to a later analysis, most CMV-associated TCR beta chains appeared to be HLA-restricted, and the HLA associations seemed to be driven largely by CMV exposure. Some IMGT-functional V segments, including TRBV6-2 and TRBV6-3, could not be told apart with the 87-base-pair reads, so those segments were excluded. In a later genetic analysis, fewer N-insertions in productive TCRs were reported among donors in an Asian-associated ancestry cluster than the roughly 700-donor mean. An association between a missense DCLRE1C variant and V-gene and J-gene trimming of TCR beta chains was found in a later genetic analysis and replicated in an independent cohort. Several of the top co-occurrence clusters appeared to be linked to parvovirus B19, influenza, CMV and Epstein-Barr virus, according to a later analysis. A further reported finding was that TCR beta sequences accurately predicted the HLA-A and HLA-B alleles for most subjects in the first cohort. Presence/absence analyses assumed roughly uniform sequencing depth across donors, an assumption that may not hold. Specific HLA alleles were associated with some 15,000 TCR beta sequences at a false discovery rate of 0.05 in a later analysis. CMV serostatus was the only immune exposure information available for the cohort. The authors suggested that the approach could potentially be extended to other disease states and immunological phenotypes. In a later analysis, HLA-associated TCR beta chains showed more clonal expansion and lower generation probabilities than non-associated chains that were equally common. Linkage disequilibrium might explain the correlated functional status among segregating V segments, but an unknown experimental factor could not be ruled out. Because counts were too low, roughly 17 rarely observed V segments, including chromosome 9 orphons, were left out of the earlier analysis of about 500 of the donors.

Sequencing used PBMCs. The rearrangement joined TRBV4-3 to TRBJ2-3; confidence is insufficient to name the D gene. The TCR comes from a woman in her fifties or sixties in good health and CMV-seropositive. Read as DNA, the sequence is TGCGCCAGCAGCCAAGGGGCCGTCTCAGATACGCAGTATTTT. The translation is CASSQGAVSDTQYF.